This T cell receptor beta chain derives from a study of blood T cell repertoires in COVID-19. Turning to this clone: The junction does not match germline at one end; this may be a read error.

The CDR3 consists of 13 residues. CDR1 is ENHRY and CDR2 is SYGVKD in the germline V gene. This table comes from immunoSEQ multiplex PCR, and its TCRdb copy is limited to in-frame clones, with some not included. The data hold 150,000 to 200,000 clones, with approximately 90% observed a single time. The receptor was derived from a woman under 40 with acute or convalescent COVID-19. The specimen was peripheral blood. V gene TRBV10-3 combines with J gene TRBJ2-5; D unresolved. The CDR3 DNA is TGTGCCATCAGTGAGGCGGCCCAAGGGACCCAGTACTTC. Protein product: CAISEAAQGTQYF.